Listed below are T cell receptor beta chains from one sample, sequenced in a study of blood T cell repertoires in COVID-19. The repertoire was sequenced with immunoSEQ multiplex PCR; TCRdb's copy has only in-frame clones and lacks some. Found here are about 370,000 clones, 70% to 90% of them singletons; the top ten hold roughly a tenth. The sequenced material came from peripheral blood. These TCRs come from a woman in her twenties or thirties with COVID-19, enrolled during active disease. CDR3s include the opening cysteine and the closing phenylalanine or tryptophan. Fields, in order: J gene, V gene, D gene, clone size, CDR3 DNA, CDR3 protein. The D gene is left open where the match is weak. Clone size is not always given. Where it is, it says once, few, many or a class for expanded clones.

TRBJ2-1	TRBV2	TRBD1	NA	TGTGCCAGCAGCCCTTGGAGGGGACAGGGGGCCAATGAGCAGTTCTTC	CASSPWRGQGANEQFF
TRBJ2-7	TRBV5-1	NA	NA	TGCGCCAGCACAAGGACTGACTCCTACGAGCAGTACTTC	CASTRTDSYEQYF
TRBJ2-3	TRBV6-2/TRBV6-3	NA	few	TGTGCCAGCAGTACAACAGATACGCAGTATTTT	CASSTTDTQYF
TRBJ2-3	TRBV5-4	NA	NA	TGTGCCAGCACCCCACAACCGGGAGCAGATACGCAGTATTTT	CASTPQPGADTQYF
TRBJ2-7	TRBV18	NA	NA	TGTGCCAGCTCGGGCACAGGGTACGAGCAGTACTTC	CASSGTGYEQYF
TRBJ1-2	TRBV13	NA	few	TGTGCCAGCAGCTCCGCCGGGGTAGGGCTGTATGGCTACACCTTC	CASSSAGVGLYGYTF
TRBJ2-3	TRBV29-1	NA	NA	TGCAGCGTGCAGGCCGAGTCAGATACGCAGTATTTT	CSVQAESDTQYF
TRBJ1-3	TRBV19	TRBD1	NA	TGTGCCAGTGAAACCGGGACAGGGCCTCTGATCTCTGGAAACACCATATATTTT	CASETGTGPLISGNTIYF
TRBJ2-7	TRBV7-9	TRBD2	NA	TGTGCCAGCAGCTTAGCACTAGCGGACCCCGCCTACGAGCAGTACTTC	CASSLALADPAYEQYF
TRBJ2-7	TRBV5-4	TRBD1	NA	TGTGCCAGCAGCCGGGTGAGGGGACAGCTTTCCGAGCAGTACTTC	CASSRVRGQLSEQYF
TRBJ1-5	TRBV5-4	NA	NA	TGTGCCAGCAGCTTGGGGCCAGGGGCCAATCAGCCCCAGCATTTT	CASSLGPGANQPQHF
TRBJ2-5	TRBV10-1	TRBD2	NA	TGCGCCAGCAGTGAGAGTGGGACTAGCGGCGTGGAGACCCAGTACTTC	CASSESGTSGVETQYF
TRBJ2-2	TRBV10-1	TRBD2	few	TGCGCCAGCAGTCCTCTTAGCGGGAGGGCCGGCACCGGGGAGCTGTTTTTT	CASSPLSGRAGTGELFF
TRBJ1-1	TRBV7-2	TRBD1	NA	TGTGCCAGCAGCTTCTTGCCGGGACAGGGGTGGGCCACTGAAGCTTTCTTT	CASSFLPGQGWATEAFF
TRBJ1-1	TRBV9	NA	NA	TGTGCCAGCAGCGTAGCCAGGGACACTGAAGCTTTCTTT	CASSVARDTEAFF
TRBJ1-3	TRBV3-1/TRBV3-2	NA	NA	TGTGCCAGCAGCCACTTTACGCCCAGCTCTGGAAACACCATATATTTT	CASSHFTPSSGNTIYF
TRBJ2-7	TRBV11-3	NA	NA	TGTGCCAGCAGCCCGGTACCGGGTAGCTACGAGCAGTACTTC	CASSPVPGSYEQYF
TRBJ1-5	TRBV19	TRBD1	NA	TGTGCCAGTAGTACCCGAGGACAGGGTGGGGGACAGCCCCAGCATTTT	CASSTRGQGGGQPQHF
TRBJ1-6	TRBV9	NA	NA	TGTGCCAGCAGCGTAGGGACATATAATTCACCCCTCCACTTT	CASSVGTYNSPLHF
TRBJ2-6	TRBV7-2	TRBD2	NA	TGTGCCAGCAGCGGGAGGGAGGGGGCCAACGTCCTGACTTTC	CASSGREGANVLTF
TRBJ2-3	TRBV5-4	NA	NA	TGTGCCAGCAGCTTGGAGACAGGACCCACAGATACGCAGTATTTT	CASSLETGPTDTQYF
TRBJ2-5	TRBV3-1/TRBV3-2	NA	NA	TGTGCCAGCAGCCGATCAACTAGTCCCGAGACCCAGTACTTC	CASSRSTSPETQYF
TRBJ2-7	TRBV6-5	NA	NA	TGTGCCAGCAGTTCCATAGCTTCGCGGGTCCTTTACGAGCAGTACTTC	CASSSIASRVLYEQYF
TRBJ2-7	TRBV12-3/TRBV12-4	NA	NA	TGTGCCAGCAGTTTTAGGGGACACTACGAGCAGTACTTC	CASSFRGHYEQYF
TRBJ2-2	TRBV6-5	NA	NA	TGTGCCAGCAGAAGGTCAGGGGCTGGGACCGGGGAGCTGTTTTTT	CASRRSGAGTGELFF
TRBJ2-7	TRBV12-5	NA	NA	TGTGCTAGTGGTTTGAGGGGTCCCTCCTACGAGCAGTACTTC	CASGLRGPSYEQYF
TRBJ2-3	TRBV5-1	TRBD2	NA	TGCGCCAGCAGCTTCAGGACTAGCGGTTACACAGATACGCAGTATTTT	CASSFRTSGYTDTQYF
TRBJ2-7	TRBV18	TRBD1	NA	TGTGCCAGCTCACCGCCTCGGGGACAGGGCTACGAGCAGTACTTC	CASSPPRGQGYEQYF
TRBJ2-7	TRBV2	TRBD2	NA	TGTGCCAGCAGAGGACTAGCGGAGACACCGTACTTC	CASRGLAETPYF
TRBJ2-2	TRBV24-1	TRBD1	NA	TGTGCCACCAGGGACAGGGCCACCGGGGAGCTGTTTTTT	CATRDRATGELFF
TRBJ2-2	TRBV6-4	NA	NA	TGTGCCAGCAGTGACTCTCCCCAGGGGGGCACCGGGGAGCTGTTTTTT	CASSDSPQGGTGELFF
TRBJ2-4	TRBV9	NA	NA	TGTGCCAGCAGCATCCTTGACCGGGCCTCGGGGGACATTCAGTACTTC	CASSILDRASGDIQYF
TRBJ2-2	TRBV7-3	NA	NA	TGTGCCAGCAGCTTAGGCGGGACCTCGAACACCGGGGAGCTGTTTTTT	CASSLGGTSNTGELFF
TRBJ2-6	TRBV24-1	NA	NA	TGTGCCACCAGTGATTTGCGCTCTGGGGCCAACGTCCTGACTTTC	CATSDLRSGANVLTF
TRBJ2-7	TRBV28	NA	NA	TGTGCCAGCAGAACTAGTCCCTCGTCGTACGAGCAGTACTTC	CASRTSPSSYEQYF
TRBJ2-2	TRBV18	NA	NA	TGTGCCAGCTCGCTAGCAGGATACACCGGGGAGCTGTTTTTT	CASSLAGYTGELFF
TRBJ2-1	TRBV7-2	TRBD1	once	TGTGCCAGCAGCATAACAGGGGTCGGACCGGGGAGTGAGCAGTTCTTC	CASSITGVGPGSEQFF
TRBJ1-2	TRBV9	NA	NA	TGTGCCAGCAGCGTAGAGGGGGACGGTGACTATGGCTACACCTTC	CASSVEGDGDYGYTF
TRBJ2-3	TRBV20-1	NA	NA	TGCAGTGCTAGTTCGTTCAGCACAGATACGCAGTATTTT	CSASSFSTDTQYF
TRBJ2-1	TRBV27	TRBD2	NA	TGTGCCAGCAGTTTTGGGGGGCGAAGACTAGCGGGTCTTGGTCGGCAGTTCTTC	CASSFGGRRLAGLGRQFF